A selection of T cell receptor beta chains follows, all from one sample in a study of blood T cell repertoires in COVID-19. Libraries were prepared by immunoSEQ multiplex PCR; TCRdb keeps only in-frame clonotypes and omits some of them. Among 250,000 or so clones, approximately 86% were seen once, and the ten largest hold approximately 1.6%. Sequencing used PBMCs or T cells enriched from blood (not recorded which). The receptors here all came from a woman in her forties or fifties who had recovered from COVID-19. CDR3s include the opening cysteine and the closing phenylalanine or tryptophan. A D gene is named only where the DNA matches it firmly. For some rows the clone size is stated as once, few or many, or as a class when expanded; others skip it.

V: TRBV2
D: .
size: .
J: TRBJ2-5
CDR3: CASVSEARETQYF
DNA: TGTGCCAGCGTTTCGGAGGCTCGAGAGACCCAGTACTTC

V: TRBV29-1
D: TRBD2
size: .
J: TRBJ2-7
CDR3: CSAGSLLAGVLEQYF
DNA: TGCAGCGCCGGGTCACTACTAGCGGGAGTGCTCGAGCAGTACTTC

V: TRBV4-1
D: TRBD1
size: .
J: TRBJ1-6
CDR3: CASSQSGTVTSPLHF
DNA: TGCGCCAGCAGCCAAAGTGGGACAGTCACGTCACCCCTCCACTTT

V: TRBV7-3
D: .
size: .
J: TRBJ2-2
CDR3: CASSLRSGGELFF
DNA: TGTGCCAGCAGCTTAAGGTCAGGAGGGGAGCTGTTTTTT

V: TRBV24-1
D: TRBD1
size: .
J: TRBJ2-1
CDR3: CATSDPRTGGYNEQFF
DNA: TGTGCCACCAGTGATCCACGGACAGGGGGCTACAATGAGCAGTTCTTC

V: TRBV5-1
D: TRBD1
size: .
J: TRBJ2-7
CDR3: CASSLEGQGTSYEQYF
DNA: TGCGCCAGCAGCTTGGAGGGACAGGGGACCTCCTACGAGCAGTACTTC

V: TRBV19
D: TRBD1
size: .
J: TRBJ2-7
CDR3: CASSPGGSYEQYF
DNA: TGTGCCAGTAGTCCAGGGGGCTCCTACGAGCAGTACTTC

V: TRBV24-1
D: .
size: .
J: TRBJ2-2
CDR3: CATNSGNTGELFF
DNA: TGTGCCACCAATAGCGGGAACACCGGGGAGCTGTTTTTT

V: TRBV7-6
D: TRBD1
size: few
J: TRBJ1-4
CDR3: CASSLGPRDRTQKLFF
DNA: TGTGCCAGCAGCTTAGGCCCCCGGGACAGGACCCAAAAACTGTTTTTT

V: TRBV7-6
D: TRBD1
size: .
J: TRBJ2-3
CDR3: CASSLGGTGGTDTQYF
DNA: TGTGCCAGCAGCTTAGGCGGGACAGGGGGCACAGATACGCAGTATTTT

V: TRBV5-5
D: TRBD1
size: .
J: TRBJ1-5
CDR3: CASSLSGGRDQPQHF
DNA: TGTGCCAGCAGCTTATCAGGGGGACGGGATCAGCCCCAGCATTTT

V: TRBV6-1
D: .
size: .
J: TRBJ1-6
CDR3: CASSERNSPLHF
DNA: TGTGCCAGCAGTGAACGTAATTCACCCCTCCACTTT

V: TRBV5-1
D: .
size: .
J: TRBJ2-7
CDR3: CASSLALGAYEQYF
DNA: TGCGCCAGCAGCTTGGCGTTAGGGGCCTACGAGCAGTACTTC

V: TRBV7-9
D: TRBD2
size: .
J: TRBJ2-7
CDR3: CASSPAAGGFYEQYF
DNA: TGTGCCAGCAGTCCTGCGGCGGGAGGATTCTACGAGCAGTACTTC

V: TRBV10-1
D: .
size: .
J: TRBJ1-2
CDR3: CASSDPRPIPRQSFPGLDYGYTF
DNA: TGCGCCAGCAGTGACCCTCGCCCCATACCCAGACAGTCCTTTCCTGGGCTGGACTATGGCTACACCTTC

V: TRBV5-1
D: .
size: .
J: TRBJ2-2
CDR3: CASSSRSAAGELFF
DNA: TGCGCCAGCAGTTCTAGAAGCGCGGCCGGGGAGCTGTTTTTT

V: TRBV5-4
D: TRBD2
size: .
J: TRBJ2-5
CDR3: CASSLALAGLQETQYF
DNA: TGTGCCAGCAGCTTGGCCCTAGCGGGCCTTCAAGAGACCCAGTACTTC

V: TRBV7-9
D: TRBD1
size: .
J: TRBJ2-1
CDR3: CASSLVGQGKSYNEQFF
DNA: TGTGCCAGCAGCTTAGTCGGACAGGGGAAATCCTACAATGAGCAGTTCTTC

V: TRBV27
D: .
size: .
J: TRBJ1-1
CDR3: CASSLLPRGVNTEAFF
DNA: TGTGCCAGCAGTTTATTGCCCAGGGGAGTAAACACTGAAGCTTTCTTT

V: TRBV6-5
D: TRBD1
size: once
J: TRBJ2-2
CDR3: CASRGQGVITGELFF
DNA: TGTGCCAGCAGAGGACAGGGGGTTATAACCGGGGAGCTGTTTTTT

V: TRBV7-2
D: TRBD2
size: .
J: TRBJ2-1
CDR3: CASSPLAGEVDEQFF
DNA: TGTGCCAGCAGCCCTTTAGCGGGAGAGGTCGATGAGCAGTTCTTC

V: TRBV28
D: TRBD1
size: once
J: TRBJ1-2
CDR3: CASSFWDRESDGYTF
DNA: TGTGCCAGCAGTTTTTGGGACAGGGAGTCCGATGGCTACACCTTC

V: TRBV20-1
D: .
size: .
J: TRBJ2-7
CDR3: CSAAQGNEQYF
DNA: TGCAGTGCTGCGCAGGGTAACGAGCAGTACTTC

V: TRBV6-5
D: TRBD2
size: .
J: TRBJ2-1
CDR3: CASSYRGVDYNEQFF
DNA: TGTGCCAGCAGTTACCGGGGGGTGGACTACAATGAGCAGTTCTTC

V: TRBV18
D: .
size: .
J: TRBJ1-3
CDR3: CASSLNRDSGNTIYF
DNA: TGTGCCAGCTCACTCAACAGGGACTCTGGAAACACCATATATTTT

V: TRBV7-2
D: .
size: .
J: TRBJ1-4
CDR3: CASSLVGAAGSEKLFF
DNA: TGTGCCAGCAGCTTAGTCGGGGCAGCGGGGAGTGAAAAACTGTTTTTT

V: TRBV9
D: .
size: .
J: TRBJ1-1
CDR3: CASSVGGSRGNTEAFF
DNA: TGTGCCAGCAGCGTAGGGGGTAGCAGGGGCAACACTGAAGCTTTCTTT

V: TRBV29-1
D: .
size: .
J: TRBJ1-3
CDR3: CSVAAGGNTIYF
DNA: TGCAGCGTTGCTGCAGGCGGAAACACCATATATTTT

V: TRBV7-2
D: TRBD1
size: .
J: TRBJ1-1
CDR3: CASSLVRQGGTEAFF
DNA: TGTGCCAGCAGCTTAGTCCGGCAGGGGGGCACTGAAGCTTTCTTT